Given below is one TCR beta chain in context. Primers: 60 Vbeta forward and 13 Jbeta reverse. This table comes from immunoSEQ multiplex PCR, and its TCRdb copy is limited to in-frame clones, with some not included. The sample has about 150,000 clones; about three fifths are singletons. From germline, CDR1 is SNHLY and CDR2 FYNNEI. V shed 4 bases, J shed 4 bases, and the junction held 7 bases outside the gene matches. The CDR3 consists of 14 residues. This sample was included in a study of cytomegalovirus exposure and HLA in healthy donors. The sequenced sample consisted of PBMCs. This clonotype originated in a male donor in good health and CMV-seronegative. V and J are TRBV2 and TRBJ2-7, with TRBD1 identical over 7 bases. The CDR3 DNA follows: TGTGCCAGCAGTGGAGGGACAGTCAAGTACGAGCAGTACTTC. It translates to CASSGGTVKYEQYF.